This T cell receptor beta chain is from a study of cytomegalovirus exposure and HLA in healthy donors. A few counts support this clone. Amplification used 60 Vbeta primers and 13 Jbeta primers. Libraries were prepared by immunoSEQ multiplex PCR; TCRdb keeps only in-frame clonotypes and omits some of them. The table records some 110,000 clones, over 60% of them present only once. Germline V CDR1 and CDR2: KGHSH, LQKENI. The CDR3 has 13 residues. Trimming shortened V by 3 bases and J by 7 bases, and 12 bases separated the two germline ends. Sequencing used PBMCs. The clonotype originates from a woman aged 40 to 50 in good health and CMV-seropositive. The V and J genes are TRBV18 and TRBJ1-2; D is unresolved. CDR3 region: CASSPERESGYTF. CDR3 nucleotide sequence: TGTGCCAGCTCACCTGAGAGGGAATCTGGCTACACCTTC.